This entry describes one T cell receptor beta chain. Molecular barcoding with unique molecular identifiers was used for the TCRbeta library. TCRdb independently ran MiXCR on the PCR reads; one entry per CDR3 protein. This table holds about 250,000 distinct CDR3 sequences, 20% to 30% found once. The data stem from a study of T-cell reconstitution after alpha-beta-depleted transplantation in children. V gave up 5 bases and J gave up 2 bases, with 20 bases separating them. Germline V lookup: CDR1 MDHEN, CDR2 SYDVKM. The CDR3 contains 17 residues. The chain carries TRBV28 and TRBJ2-3; tentatively, D is TRBD1 (6 bases). This receptor was taken from a female patient between 2 and 15 years old who had a stem cell transplant for congenital amegakaryocytic thrombocytopenia, so the T cells may come from the graft donor. Sequencing used PBMCs, mostly from graft donor cells, obtained 360 days after TCRalphabeta/CD19-depleted stem cell transplant. The chain's CDR3 is CASSTPDRLIHTDTQYF. The CDR3, as DNA: TGTGCCAGCAGTACCCCTGACAGGTTGATCCACACAGATACGCAGTATTTT. The full variable domain, in which reference TRBV28 and TRBJ2-3 provide the parts outside the CDR3, is DVKVTQSSRYLVKRTGEKVFLECVQDMDHENMFWYRQDPGLGLRLIYFSYDVKMKEKGDIPEGYSVSREKKERFSLILESASTNQTSMYLCASSTPDRLIHTDTQYFGPGTRLTVL.